One T cell receptor (beta chain) is described in this entry. The sample originates from a study of shared clonotypes between healthy human individuals. Method: immunoSEQ multiplex PCR; TCRdb's copy keeps in-frame clones and lacks some. The sample includes about 2.5 million clones, less than 95% of them seen just once. The TCR was taken from a man aged 18-30 years in good health. Some clones in this sample may be carry-over from other donors' samples. Sequenced input: naive CD4+ T cells from PBMCs. Specified subset: CD45RA+ positively selected.

The CDR3 nucleotides read TGTGCCAGTAGTAACCGGGACAGGGGAAACTATGGCTACACCTTC. This translates into CASSNRDRGNYGYTF. The chain employs TRBV19 and TRBJ1-2; TRBD1 matches at 10 bases. V lost 4 bases, J lost 2 bases, and 4 bases stayed unmatched. The germline V gene has CDR1 LNHDA and CDR2 SQIVND (reference sequence). This CDR3 contains 15 residues.